This TCR beta chain derives from a study of cytomegalovirus exposure and HLA in healthy donors. At collection, donors were nominally healthy, but unrecorded immune exposures were probable. Looked up from germline, CDR1 is SGHVS and CDR2 is FNYEAQ. The CDR3 consists of 16 residues. The J segment lost 2 bases and the V segment lost 3 bases, leaving 4 bases of the junction unmatched. PCR used 60 Vbeta primers and 13 Jbeta primers. Repertoires were generated with immunoSEQ multiplex PCR, while TCRdb's copy carries only in-frame clones and drops some. The repertoire includes under 150,000 clones, roughly three fifths of them detected once, and less than 9.5% sits in the top ten. To note about this clone: No antigen is known for it.

Findings and caveats of the study: Prior analysis indicated that the majority of TCR beta V segments exhibited productivity approximately 90% or approximately 30% of the time.

The source material was PBMCs. The chain has TRBV7-6 and TRBJ2-2; 9 nucleotides align to TRBD2. The TCR originated in a woman between 40 and 50 years old in good health and CMV-seropositive. CDR3 sequence: CASSFSSGTNTGELFF. The CDR3 coding sequence is TGTGCCAGCAGCTTCTCTAGCGGGACTAACACCGGGGAGCTGTTTTTT. Variable domain in full (rest from reference TRBV7-6 and TRBJ2-2): GAGVSQSPRYKVTKRGQDVALRCDPISGHVSLYWYRQALGQGPEFLTYFNYEAQQDKSGLPNDRFSAERPEGSISTLTIQRTEQRDSAMYRCASSFSSGTNTGELFFGEGSRLTVL.